Presented here are 25 T cell receptor beta chains from one specimen sequenced in a study of cytomegalovirus exposure and HLA in healthy donors (dated by TCRdb to about 2017). Libraries were made using the immunoSEQ multiplex PCR assay. For the multiplex PCR, a mixture combining 60 forward primers for TCR Vbeta segments and 13 reverse primers for TCR Jbeta segments was used. Entries here come from immuneACCESS through TCRdb and include only in-frame sequences with V and J called. Some clones fail to appear in such tables; in the studies checked, an unresolved V gene covers under half of the shortfall, and the cause of the remainder is unknown. Within this sample are roughly 84,000 clones, with around three fifths of them counted one time only. Approximately 16% of the sample rests with the top ten. The sequenced sample was PBMCs. These receptors all come from a woman aged 40 to 50 in good health and CMV-seropositive.

The chain uses TRBV2 and TRBJ1-3; 7 positions match TRBD1. Germline loops: CDR1 SNHLY, CDR2 FYNNEI. The CDR3 length is 12 residues. J lost 4 bases, V lost 9 bases, and 3 bases had no gene match. The CDR3 loop reads CASGTAGNTIYF. The CDR3, as DNA: TGTGCCAGTGGGACAGCGGGAAACACCATATATTTT.

V and J are TRBV7-9 and TRBJ1-3, with D uncertain. V gave up 5 bases and J gave up 4 bases, with 18 bases separating them. Germline CDR1 SEHNR, CDR2 FQNEAQ (reference sequence). The CDR3 is made up of 16 amino acids. CDR3 in amino acids: CASSPKLRISGNTIYF. The CDR3 DNA follows: TGTGCCAGCAGCCCGAAACTACGGATTTCCGGAAACACCATATATTTT.

V usage is TRBV7-9 and J usage is TRBJ2-5; 9 nucleotides match TRBD1. The junction had 7 bases not matched to a gene; V was cut back by 1 base and J by 1 base. CDR3 length equals 17 residues. CDR1 and CDR2 from the germline V gene are SEHNR and FQNEAQ (reference sequence). The CDR3 region is CASSLGIGTGSQETQYF. The CDR3 DNA reads TGTGCCAGCAGCTTAGGGATAGGGACAGGGTCCCAAGAGACCCAGTACTTC. Looking up the rest from reference TRBV7-9 and TRBJ2-5 gives the full variable domain: DTGVSQNPRHKITKRGQNVTFRCDPISEHNRLYWYRQTLGQGPEFLTYFQNEAQLEKSRLLSDRFSAERPKGSFSTLEIQRTEQGDSAMYLCASSLGIGTGSQETQYFGPGTRLLVL.

This chain uses TRBV10-1 with TRBJ2-1, with 8 bases identical to TRBD2. From germline, CDR1 is WNHNN and CDR2 SYGVQD (reference sequence). V was pared by 4 bases and J by 5 bases, with 13 bases of the junction left unmatched. The CDR3 totals 17 residues. CDR3: CASSVYSSGSWDNEQFF. For the CDR3, the DNA is TGCGCCAGCAGTGTTTATTCGAGCGGGAGTTGGGACAATGAGCAGTTCTTC.

The chain joins TRBV27 to TRBJ2-3, with 15 bases matching TRBD2. The CDR3 extends over 15 amino acids. Germline assignment: CDR1 MNHEY and CDR2 SMNVEV (reference sequence). Trimming at V came to 4 bases and at J to 6 bases, leaving 2 bases not matched to a gene. This CDR3 is CASSYGLAGGDTQYF. CDR3 coding DNA: TGTGCCAGCAGTTACGGACTAGCGGGAGGGGATACGCAGTATTTT.

The chain uses TRBV11-2 and TRBJ1-2, with unresolved D. The CDR3 sequence is 17 residues long. Trimming cost V 4 bases and J 8 bases, with 26 bases left between them. In germline, CDR1 is SGHAT, CDR2 FQNNGV. This CDR3 reads CASSSTPKPLATRGYTF. CDR3 sequence (DNA): TGTGCCAGCAGCTCCACCCCAAAGCCCCTCGCTACGAGGGGCTACACCTTC.

This chain uses TRBV7-2 with TRBJ1-5, with D unresolved. In germline, CDR1 is SGHTA, CDR2 FQGNSA. The length of the CDR3 is 15 residues. Trimming cost V 3 bases and J 9 bases, with 18 bases left between them. For the CDR3, the DNA is TGTGCCAGCAGCTTCGGCCAGGCTGAGGGTAGGCCCCAGCATTTT. It yields the protein CASSFGQAEGRPQHF.

In this sample, this clone turned up a few times. The genes are TRBV4-1 and TRBJ2-1; the match to TRBD2 covers 7 bases. CDR3 size: 14 residues. The V and J ends lost 4 bases and 4 bases, in that order; junction bases with no gene match: 4. Germline CDR1 MGHRA, CDR2 YSYEKL. The CDR3 loop reads CASSLGGGYNEQFF. In DNA form, the CDR3 reads TGCGCCAGCAGCCTGGGGGGAGGGTACAATGAGCAGTTCTTC.

The chain is built from TRBV7-2 and TRBJ2-5; D unresolved. The CDR3 is 13 residues long. V was pared by 5 bases and J by 2 bases, with 9 bases between. Germline V gene lookup returns CDR1 SGHTA and CDR2 FQGNSA. CDR3 DNA sequence: TGTGCCAGCAGCCGCGGTTATCAAGAGACCCAGTACTTC. It specifies CASSRGYQETQYF.

This clone was counted a few times. The rearrangement joins TRBV30 to TRBJ2-7, with 7 bases fitting TRBD1. This CDR3 is 15 amino acids long. V dropped 1 base and J dropped 6; count of bases not matched to a gene: 12. CDR1 GTSNPN and CDR2 SVGIG come from the germline V gene (reference sequence). The CDR3 sequence: CAWSAYTDRAGEQYF. Here the CDR3 DNA reads TGTGCCTGGAGTGCCTACACCGACAGGGCTGGCGAGCAGTACTTC. Filled out from reference TRBV30 and TRBJ2-7, the complete variable domain reads SQTIHQWPATLVQPVGSPLSLECTVEGTSNPNLYWYRQAAGRGLQLLFYSVGIGQISSEVPQNLSASRPQDRQFILSSKKLLLSDSGFYLCAWSAYTDRAGEQYFGPGTRLTVT.

This chain links TRBV4-1 with TRBJ1-2, with D perhaps TRBD1 (5 bases). In germline, CDR1 is MGHRA, CDR2 YSYEKL. The CDR3 is 14 residues long. Trimming removed 0 bases at V and 7 bases at J, with 12 bases between. The CDR3 protein is CASSQDAGNSGYTF. As DNA, the CDR3 is TGCGCCAGCAGCCAAGATGCAGGGAATAGTGGCTACACCTTC.

CDR3 DNA: TGTGCCTGGTCTCAGGGTCTGGGAAACACCATATATTTT. Protein sequence: CAWSQGLGNTIYF. The V call is TRBV30, the J call TRBJ1-3; D may be TRBD1 (5 bases). Trimming took off 5 bases at V and 4 bases at J, with 12 bases between the two ends. Germline V CDR1 and CDR2: GTSNPN, SVGIG (reference sequence). The CDR3 covers 13 residues. Full variable domain (outside the CDR3, taken from reference TRBV30 and TRBJ1-3): SQTIHQWPATLVQPVGSPLSLECTVEGTSNPNLYWYRQAAGRGLQLLFYSVGIGQISSEVPQNLSASRPQDRQFILSSKKLLLSDSGFYLCAWSQGLGNTIYFGEGSWLTVV.

This CDR3 is CAWQGDLNTEAFF. As DNA, the CDR3 is TGTGCCTGGCAAGGGGATCTGAACACTGAAGCTTTCTTT. V and J are TRBV30 and TRBJ1-1, with D possibly matching TRBD1 (5 bases). The CDR3 consists of 13 residues. With 5 bases removed from V and 0 bases from J, the gap between germline ends came to 10 bases. Germline CDR1 reads GTSNPN; CDR2 reads SVGIG (reference sequence).

V is TRBV10-3 and J is TRBJ1-4, with 9 bases fitting TRBD1. The germline V gene has CDR1 ENHRY and CDR2 SYGVKD. The junction had 7 bases not matched to a gene; V was cut back by 0 bases and J by 8 bases. The CDR3 has 16 amino acids. CDR3 sequence (DNA): TGTGCCATCAGTGAGTCTCCGGGGACAGGGTCGGAAAAACTGTTTTTT. Encoded protein: CAISESPGTGSEKLFF.

This clone was observed a few times. This chain joins TRBV18 and TRBJ2-3, with TRBD2 identical over 8 bases. This CDR3 spans 14 amino acids. The junction had 5 bases not matched to a gene; V was cut back by 5 bases and J by 4 bases. CDR1 is KGHSH and CDR2 is LQKENI in the germline V gene. CDR3 bases: TGTGCCAGCTCATTAGCGGGGCCCCCAGATACGCAGTATTTT. Its translation: CASSLAGPPDTQYF.

The chain couples TRBV6-5 to TRBJ1-2, with TRBD1 identical over 7 bases. Germline V gene data show CDR1 as MNHEY and CDR2 as SVGAGI. V was clipped by 6 bases and J by 4 bases; unmatched bases: 11. The CDR3 totals 15 residues. The CDR3 sequence: CASSFDRASRYGYTF. The CDR3, as DNA: TGTGCCAGCAGCTTCGACAGGGCCTCCCGCTATGGCTACACCTTC.

The J gene is TRBJ2-1, the V gene TRBV18, with a possible D match to TRBD2 (5 bases). V lost 3 bases and J 2 bases, leaving 11 bases between the germline ends. The CDR3 length is 15 residues. From germline, CDR1 is KGHSH and CDR2 LQKENI. CDR3 sequence (DNA): TGTGCCAGCTCACCGGAGGAGCTAACCTACAATGAGCAGTTCTTC. This sequence encodes CASSPEELTYNEQFF.

This clone was counted a few times. V is TRBV30 and J is TRBJ1-6, with 8 bases that match TRBD1. Germline V gives CDR1 GTSNPN, CDR2 SVGIG (reference sequence). The CDR3 extends over 12 amino acids. J lost 10 bases, V lost 5 bases, and 4 bases had no gene match. The CDR3 coding sequence is TGTGCCTGGCTTTCAGGGGGCTCACCCCTCCACTTT. Translation: CAWLSGGSPLHF. Full variable domain (missing parts from reference TRBV30 and TRBJ1-6): SQTIHQWPATLVQPVGSPLSLECTVEGTSNPNLYWYRQAAGRGLQLLFYSVGIGQISSEVPQNLSASRPQDRQFILSSKKLLLSDSGFYLCAWLSGGSPLHFGNGTRLTVT.

The chain links TRBV7-2 to TRBJ2-5; 12 bases are a match to TRBD2. Losses at the gene ends were 0 bases for V and 4 bases for J; bases not matched to a gene: 0. The germline gives CDR1 SGHTA, CDR2 FQGNSA. CDR3 length: 15 residues. Here the CDR3 DNA reads TGTGCCAGCAGCTTAGCGGGACTAGCGGGAGAGACCCAGTACTTC. Amino acids: CASSLAGLAGETQYF.

V is TRBV19 and J is TRBJ2-1, with D maybe TRBD2 (5 bases). There are 17 residues in the CDR3. Germline CDR1 reads LNHDA; CDR2 reads SQIVND (reference sequence). V lost 3 bases to trimming and J lost 2 bases, with 17 bases between them. The CDR3 loop reads CASSIGLWEIPYNEQFF. CDR3 nucleotide sequence: TGTGCCAGTAGTATTGGTCTCTGGGAGATTCCCTACAATGAGCAGTTCTTC.

The rearrangement uses TRBV15 and TRBJ1-3, with TRBD1 matching 9 bases. V shed 4 bases and J 3 bases; nucleotides not matched to a gene: 10. Looked up from germline, CDR1 is LNHNV and CDR2 is YYDKDF (reference sequence). The CDR3 length is 17 residues. Here the CDR3 DNA reads TGTGCCACCAGCATAGGAAGGACAGGGGAGAGTGGAAACACCATATATTTT. Translation: CATSIGRTGESGNTIYF.

This chain uses TRBV4-3 with TRBJ2-2, with unresolved D. Germline CDR1 is LGHNA and CDR2 is YSLEER. The CDR3 has 14 amino acids. Deletions cut 1 base from V and 4 bases from J, with 7 bases between. The CDR3 DNA is TGCGCCAGCAGCCAAGGAACGAGCACCGGGGAGCTGTTTTTT. Translating it yields CASSQGTSTGELFF.

V gene TRBV19 combines with J gene TRBJ1-1, with TRBD1 identical over 8 bases. The ends lost 7 bases at V and 3 bases at J; junction bases unmatched: 10. Germline-derived CDR1 and CDR2 are LNHDA and SQIVND (reference sequence). This CDR3 comprises 15 residues. The DNA of the CDR3 is TGTGCCAGTACCCTAATGCAGGGGGCGGACACTGAAGCTTTCTTT. Protein product: CASTLMQGADTEAFF.

This clone was observed a single time. V is TRBV9 and J is TRBJ2-1; D unclear. CDR3 length equals 15 residues. V was trimmed by 0 bases and J by 5 bases, leaving 12 bases between them. Germline CDR1 reads SGDLS; CDR2 reads YYNGEE. The CDR3 reads CASSVDGEEHNEQFF. The CDR3 nucleotides are TGTGCCAGCAGCGTAGACGGAGAAGAACACAATGAGCAGTTCTTC. Complete variable domain (other parts from reference TRBV9 and TRBJ2-1): DSGVTQTPKHLITATGQRVTLRCSPRSGDLSVYWYQQSLDQGLQFLIQYYNGEERAKGNILERFSAQQFPDLHSELNLSSLELGDSALYFCASSVDGEEHNEQFFGPGTRLTVL.

The V gene is TRBV7-6, the J gene TRBJ2-7; TRBD2 agrees at 9 bases. The CDR3 loop spans 14 amino acids. The junction had 5 bases not matched to a gene; V was cut back by 5 bases and J by 3 bases. Looked up from germline, CDR1 is SGHVS and CDR2 is FNYEAQ. CDR3 residues: CASSQSSGSYEQYF. DNA of the CDR3: TGTGCCAGCAGCCAAAGTAGCGGGAGCTACGAGCAGTACTTC.